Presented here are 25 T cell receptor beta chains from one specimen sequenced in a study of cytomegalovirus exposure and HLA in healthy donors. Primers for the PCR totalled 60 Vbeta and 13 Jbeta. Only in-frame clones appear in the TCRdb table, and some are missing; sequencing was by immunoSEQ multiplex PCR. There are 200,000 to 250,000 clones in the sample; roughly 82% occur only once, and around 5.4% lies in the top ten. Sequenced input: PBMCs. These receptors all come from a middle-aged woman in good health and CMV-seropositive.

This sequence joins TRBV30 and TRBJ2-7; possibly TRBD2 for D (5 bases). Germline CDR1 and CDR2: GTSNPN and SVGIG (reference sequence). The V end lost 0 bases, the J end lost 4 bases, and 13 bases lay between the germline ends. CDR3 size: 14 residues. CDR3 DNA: TGTGCCTGGAGTGTAGGTAGGGTAGCGTACGAGCAGTACTTC. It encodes CAWSVGRVAYEQYF. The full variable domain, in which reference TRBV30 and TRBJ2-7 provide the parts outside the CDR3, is SQTIHQWPATLVQPVGSPLSLECTVEGTSNPNLYWYRQAAGRGLQLLFYSVGIGQISSEVPQNLSASRPQDRQFILSSKKLLLSDSGFYLCAWSVGRVAYEQYFGPGTRLTVT.

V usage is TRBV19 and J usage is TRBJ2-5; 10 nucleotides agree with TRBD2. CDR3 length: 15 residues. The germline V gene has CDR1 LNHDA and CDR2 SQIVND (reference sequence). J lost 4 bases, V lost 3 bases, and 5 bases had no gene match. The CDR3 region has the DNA TGTGCCAGTAGTATGGCGCTAGCGGGGGCAGAGACCCAGTACTTC. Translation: CASSMALAGAETQYF.

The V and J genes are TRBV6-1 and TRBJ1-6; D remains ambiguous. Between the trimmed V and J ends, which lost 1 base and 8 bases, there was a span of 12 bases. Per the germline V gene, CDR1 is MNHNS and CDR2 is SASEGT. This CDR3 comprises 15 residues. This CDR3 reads CASSEVGSSDSPLHF. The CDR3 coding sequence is TGTGCCAGCAGTGAAGTCGGTAGTAGTGATTCACCCCTCCACTTT.

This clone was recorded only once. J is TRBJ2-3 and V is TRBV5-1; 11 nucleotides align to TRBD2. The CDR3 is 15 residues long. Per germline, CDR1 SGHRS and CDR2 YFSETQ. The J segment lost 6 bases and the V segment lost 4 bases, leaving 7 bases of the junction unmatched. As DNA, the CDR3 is TGCGCCAGCAGCAGTTTAGCGGGGGGGCCGGATACGCAGTATTTT. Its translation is CASSSLAGGPDTQYF.

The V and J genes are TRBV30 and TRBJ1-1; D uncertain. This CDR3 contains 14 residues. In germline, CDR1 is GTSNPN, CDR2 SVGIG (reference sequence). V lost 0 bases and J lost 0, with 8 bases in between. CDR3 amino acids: CAWSVGHLNTEAFF. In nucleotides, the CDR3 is TGTGCCTGGAGTGTCGGTCATTTGAACACTGAAGCTTTCTTT.

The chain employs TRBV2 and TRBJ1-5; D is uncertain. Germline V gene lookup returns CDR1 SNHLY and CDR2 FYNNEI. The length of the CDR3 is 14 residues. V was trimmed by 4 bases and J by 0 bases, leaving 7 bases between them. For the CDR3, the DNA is TGTGCCAGCAGTGGGCAGTTTAGCAATCAGCCCCAGCATTTT. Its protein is CASSGQFSNQPQHF.

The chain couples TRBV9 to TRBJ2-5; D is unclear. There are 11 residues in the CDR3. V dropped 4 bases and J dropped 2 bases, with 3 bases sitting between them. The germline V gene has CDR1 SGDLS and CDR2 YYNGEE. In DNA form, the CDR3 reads TGTGCCAGCAGCCCTCAAGAGACCCAGTACTTC. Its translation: CASSPQETQYF.

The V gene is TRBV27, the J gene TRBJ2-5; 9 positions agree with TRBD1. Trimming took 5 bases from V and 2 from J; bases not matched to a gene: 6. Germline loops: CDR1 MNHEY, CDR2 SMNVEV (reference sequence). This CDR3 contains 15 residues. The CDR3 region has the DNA TGTGCCAGCAGTCTCGGACAGGGGAGGCAAGAGACCCAGTACTTC. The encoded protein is CASSLGQGRQETQYF.

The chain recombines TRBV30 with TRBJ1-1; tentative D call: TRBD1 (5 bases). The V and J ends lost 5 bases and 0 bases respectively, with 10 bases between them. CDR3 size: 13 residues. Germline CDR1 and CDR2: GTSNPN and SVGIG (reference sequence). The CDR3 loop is CAWQQDLNTEAFF. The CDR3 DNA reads TGTGCCTGGCAACAGGACCTGAACACTGAAGCTTTCTTT.

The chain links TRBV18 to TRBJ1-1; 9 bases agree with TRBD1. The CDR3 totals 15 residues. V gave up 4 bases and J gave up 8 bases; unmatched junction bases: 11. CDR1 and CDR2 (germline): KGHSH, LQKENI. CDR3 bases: TGTGCCAGCTCACGCAAGGACAGGGGAGGCTTGGAAGCTTTCTTT. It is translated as CASSRKDRGGLEAFF.

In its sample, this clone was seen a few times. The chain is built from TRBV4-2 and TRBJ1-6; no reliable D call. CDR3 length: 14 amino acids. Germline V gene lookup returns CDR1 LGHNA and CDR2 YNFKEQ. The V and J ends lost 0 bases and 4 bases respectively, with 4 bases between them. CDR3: CASSQDNYNSPLHF. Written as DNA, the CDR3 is TGTGCCAGCAGCCAAGATAATTATAATTCACCCCTCCACTTT.

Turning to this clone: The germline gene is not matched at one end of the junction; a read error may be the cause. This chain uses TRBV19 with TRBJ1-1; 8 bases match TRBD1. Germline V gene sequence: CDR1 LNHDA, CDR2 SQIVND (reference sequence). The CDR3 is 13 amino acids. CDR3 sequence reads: CASSWTGNPEAFF. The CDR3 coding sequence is TGTGCCAGTAGTTGGACAGGGAACCCTGAAGCTTTCTTT.

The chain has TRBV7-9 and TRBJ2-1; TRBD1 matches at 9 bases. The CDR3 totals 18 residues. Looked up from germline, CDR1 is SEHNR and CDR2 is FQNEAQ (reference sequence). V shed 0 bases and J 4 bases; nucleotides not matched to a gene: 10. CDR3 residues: CASSLARGGTGIYNEQFF. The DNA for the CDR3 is TGTGCCAGCAGCTTAGCGCGGGGTGGGACAGGGATTTACAATGAGCAGTTCTTC. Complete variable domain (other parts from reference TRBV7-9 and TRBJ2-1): DTGVSQNPRHKITKRGQNVTFRCDPISEHNRLYWYRQTLGQGPEFLTYFQNEAQLEKSRLLSDRFSAERPKGSFSTLEIQRTEQGDSAMYLCASSLARGGTGIYNEQFFGPGTRLTVL.

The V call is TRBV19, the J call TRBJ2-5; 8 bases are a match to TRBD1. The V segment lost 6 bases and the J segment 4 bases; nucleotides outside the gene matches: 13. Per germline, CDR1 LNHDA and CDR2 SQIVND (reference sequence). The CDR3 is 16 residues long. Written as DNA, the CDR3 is TGTGCCAGTAGCCCGGACAGGGACGGGGTAGGAGAGACCCAGTACTTC. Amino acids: CASSPDRDGVGETQYF.

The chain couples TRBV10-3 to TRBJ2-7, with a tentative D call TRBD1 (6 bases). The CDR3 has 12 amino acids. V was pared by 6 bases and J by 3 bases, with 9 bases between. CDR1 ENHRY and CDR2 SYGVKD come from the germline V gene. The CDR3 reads CAISLDSYEQYF. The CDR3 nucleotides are TGTGCCATCAGCCTGGACAGCTACGAGCAGTACTTC.

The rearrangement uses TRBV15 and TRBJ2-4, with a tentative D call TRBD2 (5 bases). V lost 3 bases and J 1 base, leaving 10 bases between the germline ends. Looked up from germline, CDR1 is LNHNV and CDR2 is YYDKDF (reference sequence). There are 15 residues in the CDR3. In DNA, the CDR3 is TGTGCCACCAGCAGTCCGGGATTGGCCAAAAACATTCAGTACTTC. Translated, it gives CATSSPGLAKNIQYF.

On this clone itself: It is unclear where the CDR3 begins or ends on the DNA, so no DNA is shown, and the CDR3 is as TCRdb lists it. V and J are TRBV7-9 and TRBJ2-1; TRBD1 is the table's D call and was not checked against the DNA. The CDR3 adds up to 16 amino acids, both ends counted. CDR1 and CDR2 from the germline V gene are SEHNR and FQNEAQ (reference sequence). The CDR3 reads CASSFGPGQLNNEQFF.

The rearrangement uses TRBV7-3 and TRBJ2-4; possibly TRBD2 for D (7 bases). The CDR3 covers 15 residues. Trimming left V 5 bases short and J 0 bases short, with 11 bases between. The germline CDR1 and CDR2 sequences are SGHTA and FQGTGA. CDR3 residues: CASSPGGVAKNIQYF. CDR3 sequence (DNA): TGTGCCAGCAGCCCGGGGGGCGTAGCCAAAAACATTCAGTACTTC.

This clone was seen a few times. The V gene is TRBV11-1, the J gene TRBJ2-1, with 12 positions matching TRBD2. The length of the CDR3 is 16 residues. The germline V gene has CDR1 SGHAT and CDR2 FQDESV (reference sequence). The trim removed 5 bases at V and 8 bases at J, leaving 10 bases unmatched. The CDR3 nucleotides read TGTGCCAGCAGCACCCCTCTGACTAGCGGGAGCTATGAGCAGTTCTTC. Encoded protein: CASSTPLTSGSYEQFF. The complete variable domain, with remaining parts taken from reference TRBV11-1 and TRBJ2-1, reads EAEVAQSPRYKITEKSQAVAFWCDPISGHATLYWYRQILGQGPELLVQFQDESVVDDSQLPKDRFSAERLKGVDSTLKIQPAELGDSAMYLCASSTPLTSGSYEQFFGPGTRLTVL.

CDR3 nucleotide sequence: TGTGCCATCAGTGAGCGCGGGTTCTCCGGGGAGCTGTTTTTT. Amino acids: CAISERGFSGELFF. V usage is TRBV10-3 and J usage is TRBJ2-2; possibly TRBD2 for D (5 bases). The CDR3 length is 14 residues. Germline CDR1 ENHRY, CDR2 SYGVKD. V lost 2 bases to trimming and J lost 6 bases, with 10 bases between them.

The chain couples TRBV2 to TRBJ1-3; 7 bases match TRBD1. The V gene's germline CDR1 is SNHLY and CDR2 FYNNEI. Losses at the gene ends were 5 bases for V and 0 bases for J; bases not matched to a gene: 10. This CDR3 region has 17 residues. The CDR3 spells CASSPPGQLFSGNTIYF. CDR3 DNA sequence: TGTGCCAGCAGTCCACCGGGACAGTTATTCTCTGGAAACACCATATATTTT.

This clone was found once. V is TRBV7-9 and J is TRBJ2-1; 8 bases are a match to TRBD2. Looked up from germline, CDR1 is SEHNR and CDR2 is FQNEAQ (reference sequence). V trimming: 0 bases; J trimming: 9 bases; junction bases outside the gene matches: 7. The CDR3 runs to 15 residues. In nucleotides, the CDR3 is TGTGCCAGCAGCTTAGCGAGCGGGAGCAGGAGTGAGCAGTTCTTC. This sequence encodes CASSLASGSRSEQFF.

The CDR3 is CASSLGRASYEQYF. The CDR3 DNA reads TGTGCCAGCAGCTTAGGGCGGGCCTCCTACGAGCAGTACTTC. V is TRBV7-2 and J is TRBJ2-7, with D maybe TRBD2 (5 bases). CDR1 and CDR2 from the germline V gene are SGHTA and FQGNSA. There are 14 residues in the CDR3. The germline V and J ends were trimmed by 1 base and 0 bases, with 7 bases remaining between them.

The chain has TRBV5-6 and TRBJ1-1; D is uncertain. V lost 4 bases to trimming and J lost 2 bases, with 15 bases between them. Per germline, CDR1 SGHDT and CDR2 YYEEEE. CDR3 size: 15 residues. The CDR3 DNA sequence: TGTGCCAGCAGCCCGATTGGCCCGGGAAACACTGAAGCTTTCTTT. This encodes CASSPIGPGNTEAFF.

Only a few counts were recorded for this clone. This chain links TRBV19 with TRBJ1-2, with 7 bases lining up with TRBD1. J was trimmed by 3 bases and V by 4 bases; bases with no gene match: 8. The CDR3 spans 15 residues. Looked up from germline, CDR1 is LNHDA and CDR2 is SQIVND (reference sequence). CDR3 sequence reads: CASSTADRADYGYTF. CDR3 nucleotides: TGTGCCAGTAGTACCGCAGACAGGGCTGACTATGGCTACACCTTC.